This section outlines one T cell receptor beta chain sequence together with its context. The record originates from a study of cytomegalovirus exposure and HLA in healthy donors. The CDR3 sequence is 15 residues long. Trimming removed 9 bases from V and 0 bases from J, with 12 bases in between. The germline CDR1 and CDR2 sequences are SNHLY and FYNNEI. This table comes from immunoSEQ multiplex PCR, and its TCRdb copy is limited to in-frame clones, with some not included. This sample carries around 130,000 clones, approximately 89% of them seen once, and the ten largest clones take 3% to 3.5%. V gene TRBV2 combines with J gene TRBJ1-6, with D unresolved. The sequence was obtained from a man aged 25-45 years in good health and CMV-seronegative. The specimen was PBMCs. The CDR3 nucleotides are TGTGCCAGGCGGGAGGCTCCCTCCTATAATTCACCCCTCCACTTT. Amino acid sequence: CARREAPSYNSPLHF.